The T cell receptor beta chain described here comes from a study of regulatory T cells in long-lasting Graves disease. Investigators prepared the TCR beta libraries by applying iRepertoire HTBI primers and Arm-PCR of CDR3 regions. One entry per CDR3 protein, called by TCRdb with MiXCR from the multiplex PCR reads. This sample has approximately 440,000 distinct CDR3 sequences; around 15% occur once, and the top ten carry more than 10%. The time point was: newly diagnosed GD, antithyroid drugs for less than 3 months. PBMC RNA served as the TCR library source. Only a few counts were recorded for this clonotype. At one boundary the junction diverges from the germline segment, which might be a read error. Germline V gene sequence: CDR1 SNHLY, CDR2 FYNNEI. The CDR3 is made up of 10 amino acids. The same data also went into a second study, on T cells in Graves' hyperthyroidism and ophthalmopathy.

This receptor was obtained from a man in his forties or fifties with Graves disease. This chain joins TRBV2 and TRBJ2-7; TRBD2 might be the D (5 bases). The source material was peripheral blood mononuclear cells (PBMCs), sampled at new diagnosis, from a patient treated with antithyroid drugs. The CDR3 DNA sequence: TGTGCCAGCAGACAAACTAGATACCACTTC. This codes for CASRQTRYHF.